This T cell receptor (beta chain) appears in the sequencing data of a study of Graves' ophthalmopathy and Graves' hyperthyroidism. The wider study: Blood was drawn at initial diagnosis, before any treatment. Notes on the study in general: Classification of ophthalmopathy versus stable hyperthyroidism by a 13-signature model yielded around 88% sensitivity and around 81% specificity. Ophthalmopathy progression was predicted by the model at just over 70% sensitivity and less than 75% specificity.

Amplified material comprised TCR beta CDR3 regions derived from RNA transcripts. Second-round multiplex PCR came after a first-round RT-PCR that employed HTBI primers. Using its own MiXCR run on the multiplex PCR reads, TCRdb lists one record per CDR3 protein. The sample lists about 410,000 distinct CDR3 sequences, 15% to 20% occurring once. The table lists this clonotype with many counts. Its antigen is still unknown. CAS ≥3, NOSPECS ≥4, moderate-to-severe activity and duration under 3 months marked donors with ophthalmopathy. The CDR3 is made up of 13 amino acids. Deletions cut 5 bases from V and 2 bases from J, with 9 bases between. Germline CDR1 reads SGHVS; CDR2 reads FQNEAQ.

This chain connects TRBV7-8 to TRBJ1-2, with D possibly being TRBD1 (5 bases). The sequencing input was peripheral blood. The receptor comes from a young woman with Graves' ophthalmopathy. The CDR3 loop reads CASSIQDNYGYTF. The CDR3 DNA reads as TGTGCCAGCAGCATACAGGACAACTATGGCTACACCTTC. Based on the CDR3 plus reference TRBV7-8 and TRBJ1-2, the full variable domain is GAGVSQSPRYKVAKRGQDVALRCDPISGHVSLFWYQQALGQGPEFLTYFQNEAQLDKSGLPSDRFFAERPEGSVSTLKIQRTQQEDSAVYLCASSIQDNYGYTFGSGTRLTVV.